A selection of T cell receptor beta chains follows, all from one sample in a study of cytomegalovirus exposure and HLA in healthy donors. The table came from immunoSEQ multiplex PCR; TCRdb's copy has only in-frame clones and leaves some out. The sample lists 150,000 to 200,000 clones; roughly 89% were seen once. The sequenced sample was PBMCs. The source of these receptors is a woman between 18 and 29 years old in good health and CMV-seropositive. CDR3s include the opening cysteine and the closing phenylalanine or tryptophan. A D gene is named only where the DNA matches it firmly. Size values are once, few and many counts, or a class for expanded clones, and some rows have none.

J | size | V | D | CDR3 | DNA
TRBJ2-3 | . | TRBV5-4 | TRBD1 | CASSFRDRGTTDTQYF | TGTGCCAGCAGCTTTCGGGACAGGGGGACGACAGATACGCAGTATTTT
TRBJ2-3 | . | TRBV2 | . | CASSEDTDTQYF | TGTGCCAGCAGCGAGGATACAGATACGCAGTATTTT
TRBJ2-7 | . | TRBV6-5 | . | CASSYVGGTSSYEQYF | TGTGCCAGCAGTTACGTCGGGGGAACGAGCTCCTACGAGCAGTACTTC
TRBJ2-7 | . | TRBV6-6 | . | CASSQRQNSYEQYF | TGTGCCAGCAGCCAACGACAGAATTCCTACGAGCAGTACTTC
TRBJ1-5 | . | TRBV7-2 | TRBD1 | CASSRDSLNQPQHF | TGTGCCAGCAGCCGGGACAGCCTCAATCAGCCCCAGCATTTT
TRBJ2-3 | . | TRBV4-3 | TRBD2 | CASSQDRLAGSGDTQYF | TGCGCCAGCAGCCAAGATCGGCTAGCGGGATCAGGGGATACGCAGTATTTT
TRBJ2-2 | once | TRBV18 | . | CASSPQSGYANTGELFF | TGTGCCAGCTCACCACAGTCAGGCTACGCGAACACCGGGGAGCTGTTTTTT
TRBJ2-7 | . | TRBV11-2 | TRBD2 | CASSLITSGTFDYEQYF | TGTGCCAGCAGCTTAATAACTAGCGGGACCTTTGACTACGAGCAGTACTTC
TRBJ1-3 | few | TRBV7-9 | . | CASSLVNARGDTIYF | TGTGCCAGCAGCTTAGTTAACGCCAGGGGAGACACCATATATTTT
TRBJ2-5 | . | TRBV2 | . | CASGGARETQYF | TGTGCCAGCGGGGGGGCCAGGGAGACCCAGTACTTC
TRBJ1-2 | . | TRBV5-6 | . | CASSSHRDLWDYGYTF | TGTGCCAGCAGCTCACACCGGGATCTCTGGGACTATGGCTACACCTTC
TRBJ2-1 | . | TRBV5-1 | . | CASSLWAAYNEQFF | TGCGCCAGCAGCCTATGGGCTGCTTACAATGAGCAGTTCTTC
TRBJ1-5 | . | TRBV5-1 | . | CASRTTGRRQPQHF | TGCGCCAGCAGGACTACAGGGAGACGGCAGCCCCAGCATTTT
TRBJ2-3 | . | TRBV19 | TRBD2 | CASTGIWTSGTDTQYF | TGTGCCAGTACCGGGATTTGGACTAGCGGCACAGATACGCAGTATTTT
TRBJ2-6 | . | TRBV19 | . | CASSIFRGTGANVLTF | TGTGCCAGTAGTATATTTCGGGGAACTGGGGCCAACGTCCTGACTTTC
TRBJ2-7 | . | TRBV18 | TRBD2 | CASSSLSGGAHEQYF | TGTGCCAGCTCATCCCTTAGCGGGGGGGCTCACGAGCAGTACTTC
TRBJ1-6 | . | TRBV6-5 | TRBD1 | CASSPTGTPLHF | TGTGCCAGCAGTCCGACAGGGACACCCCTCCACTTT
TRBJ2-3 | . | TRBV18 | . | CASSPHWASTDTQYF | TGTGCCAGCTCCCCACATTGGGCTAGCACAGATACGCAGTATTTT
TRBJ1-2 | once | TRBV6-5 | . | CASSYGSSNYGYTF | TGTGCCAGCAGTTACGGCAGTTCTAACTATGGCTACACCTTC
TRBJ1-2 | . | TRBV30 | TRBD1 | CAWRGRLLTGDYGYTF | TGTGCCTGGAGGGGCAGACTCCTCACAGGGGACTATGGCTACACCTTC
TRBJ2-7 | . | TRBV7-2 | TRBD2 | CASSPVAGGYGKQYF | TGTGCCAGCAGCCCCGTAGCGGGAGGTTACGGGAAGCAGTACTTC
TRBJ2-2 | . | TRBV5-1 | . | CASSLWGGTNTGELFF | TGCGCCAGCAGCCTATGGGGCGGCACGAACACCGGGGAGCTGTTTTTT
TRBJ2-7 | . | TRBV5-1 | TRBD2 | CASSLELAGVRYF | TGCGCCAGCAGCTTGGAACTAGCGGGGGTGCGGTACTTC
TRBJ2-1 | once | TRBV4-1 | TRBD2 | CASSHPLAGGFGQFF | TGCGCCAGCAGCCATCCGCTAGCGGGGGGGTTTGGGCAGTTCTTC
TRBJ2-1 | . | TRBV30 | TRBD1 | CAWSVSGQGFYNEQFF | TGTGCCTGGAGTGTATCAGGACAGGGGTTTTACAATGAGCAGTTCTTC
TRBJ1-1 | . | TRBV28 | TRBD1 | CASSPSLSGTANTEAFF | TGTGCCAGCAGTCCATCTCTCTCCGGGACAGCGAACACTGAAGCTTTCTTT
TRBJ2-3 | once | TRBV27 | . | CASSIQLGDTQYF | TGTGCCAGCAGTATCCAACTAGGGGATACGCAGTATTTT
TRBJ1-5 | . | TRBV27 | TRBD1 | CASSLQGADQPQHF | TGTGCCAGCAGTTTACAGGGGGCAGATCAGCCCCAGCATTTT
TRBJ2-1 | . | TRBV11-2 | . | CASSLERAWQFF | TGTGCCAGCAGCTTAGAACGAGCCTGGCAGTTCTTC
TRBJ2-4 | . | TRBV19 | . | CASSIDGTIAKNIQYF | TGTGCCAGTAGTATAGATGGGACAATAGCCAAAAACATTCAGTACTTC
TRBJ2-5 | . | TRBV15 | TRBD1 | CASSRGGIGQAQYF | TGTGCCTCGTCCAGAGGGGGTATAGGACAGGCGCAGTACTTC
TRBJ2-1 | . | TRBV5-4 | . | CASSGGAGREQFF | TGTGCCAGCAGCGGGGGGGCCGGTCGTGAGCAGTTCTTC
TRBJ1-1 | . | TRBV7-9 | . | CASSLLGQADTEAFF | TGTGCCAGCAGCTTATTGGGGCAGGCGGACACTGAAGCTTTCTTT
TRBJ2-7 | . | TRBV11-2 | . | CASSLSDSVYEQYF | TGTGCCAGCAGCTTATCTGACAGCGTCTACGAGCAGTACTTC
TRBJ2-1 | . | TRBV4-2 | TRBD2 | CASSPLAGGRNEQFF | TGTGCCAGCAGTCCCCTAGCGGGAGGGCGCAATGAGCAGTTCTTC
TRBJ1-5 | . | TRBV30 | . | CAWSVEGGNQPQHF | TGTGCCTGGAGTGTAGAGGGGGGCAATCAGCCCCAGCATTTT
TRBJ1-2 | . | TRBV9 | . | CASSVNDRPLLNGYTF | TGTGCCAGCAGCGTAAATGACAGGCCCCTTCTGAATGGCTACACCTTC
TRBJ2-1 | . | TRBV11-3 | . | CASSLRLAPYNEQFF | TGTGCCAGCAGCTTAAGGCTAGCTCCATACAATGAGCAGTTCTTC
TRBJ2-4 | . | TRBV29-1 | TRBD1 | CSARDRAKNIQYF | TGCAGCGCCAGGGACAGGGCCAAAAACATTCAGTACTTC
TRBJ1-5 | . | TRBV6-1 | TRBD1 | CASSTTGVQPQHF | TGTGCCAGCAGCACCACAGGGGTTCAGCCCCAGCATTTT
TRBJ2-3 | . | TRBV18 | TRBD2 | CASSQQWSSGSSTDTQYF | TGTGCCAGCTCACAACAGTGGAGTAGCGGGTCTAGCACAGATACGCAGTATTTT
TRBJ2-1 | once | TRBV29-1 | TRBD2 | CSVGGLAGGPLSYNEQFF | TGCAGCGTTGGGGGACTAGCGGGAGGGCCCCTATCCTACAATGAGCAGTTCTTC
TRBJ1-1 | . | TRBV25-1 | TRBD1 | CASTGGPEAFF | TGTGCCAGCACAGGGGGCCCTGAAGCTTTCTTT
TRBJ1-3 | . | TRBV7-2 | . | CASSIQGSGNTIYF | TGTGCCAGCAGCATACAGGGCTCTGGAAACACCATATATTTT
TRBJ2-7 | . | TRBV15 | . | CATSRGRTRAYEQYF | TGTGCCACCAGCAGAGGTAGGACGCGGGCTTACGAGCAGTACTTC